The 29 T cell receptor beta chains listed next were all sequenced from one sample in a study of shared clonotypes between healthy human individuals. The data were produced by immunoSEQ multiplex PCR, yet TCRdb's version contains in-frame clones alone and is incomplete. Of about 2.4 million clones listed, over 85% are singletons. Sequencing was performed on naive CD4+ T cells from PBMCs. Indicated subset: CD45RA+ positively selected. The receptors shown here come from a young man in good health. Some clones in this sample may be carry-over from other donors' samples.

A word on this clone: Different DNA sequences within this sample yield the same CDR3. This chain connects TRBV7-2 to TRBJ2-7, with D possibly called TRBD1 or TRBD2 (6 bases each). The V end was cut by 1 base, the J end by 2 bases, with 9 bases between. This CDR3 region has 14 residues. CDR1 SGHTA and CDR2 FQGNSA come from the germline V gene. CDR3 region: CASSLGGAAYEQYF. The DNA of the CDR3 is TGTGCCAGCAGCTTAGGGGGGGCAGCCTACGAGCAGTACTTC.

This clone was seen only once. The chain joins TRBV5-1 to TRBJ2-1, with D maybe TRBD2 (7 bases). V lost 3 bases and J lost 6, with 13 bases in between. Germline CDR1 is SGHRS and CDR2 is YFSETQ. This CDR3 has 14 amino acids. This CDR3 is CASSSGGRVNEQFF. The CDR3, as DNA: TGCGCCAGCAGCTCGGGGGGCAGGGTCAATGAGCAGTTCTTC.

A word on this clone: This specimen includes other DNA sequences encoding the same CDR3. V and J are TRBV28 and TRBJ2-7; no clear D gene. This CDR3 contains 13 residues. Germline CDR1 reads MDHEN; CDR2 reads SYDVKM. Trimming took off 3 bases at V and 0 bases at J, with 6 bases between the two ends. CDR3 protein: CASSLGSSYEQYF. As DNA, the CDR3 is TGTGCCAGCAGTTTGGGCAGCTCCTACGAGCAGTACTTC.

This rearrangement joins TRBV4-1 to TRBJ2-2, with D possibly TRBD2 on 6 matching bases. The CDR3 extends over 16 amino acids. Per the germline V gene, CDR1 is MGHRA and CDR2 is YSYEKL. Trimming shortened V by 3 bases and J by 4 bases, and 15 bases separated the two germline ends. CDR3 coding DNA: TGCGCCAGCAGCCACCAAAGGGGACTCGCCACCGGGGAGCTGTTTTTT. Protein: CASSHQRGLATGELFF.

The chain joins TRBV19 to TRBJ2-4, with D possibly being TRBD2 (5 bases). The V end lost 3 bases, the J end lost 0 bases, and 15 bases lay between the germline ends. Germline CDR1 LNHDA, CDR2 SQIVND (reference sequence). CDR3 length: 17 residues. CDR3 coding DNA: TGTGCCAGTAGTATTACGAGGGTGAACCAAGCCAAAAACATTCAGTACTTC. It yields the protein CASSITRVNQAKNIQYF.

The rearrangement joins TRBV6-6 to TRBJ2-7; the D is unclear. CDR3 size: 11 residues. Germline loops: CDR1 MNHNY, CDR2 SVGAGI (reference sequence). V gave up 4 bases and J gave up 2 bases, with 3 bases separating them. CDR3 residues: CASSSPYEQYF. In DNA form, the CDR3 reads TGTGCCAGCAGTTCCCCCTACGAGCAGTACTTC.

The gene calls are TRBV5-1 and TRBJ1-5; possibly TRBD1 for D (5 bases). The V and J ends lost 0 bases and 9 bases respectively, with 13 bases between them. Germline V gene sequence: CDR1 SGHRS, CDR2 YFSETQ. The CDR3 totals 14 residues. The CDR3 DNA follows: TGCGCCAGCAGCTTGGGGCGGCCCGGGGGGCCCCAGCATTTT. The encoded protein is CASSLGRPGGPQHF.

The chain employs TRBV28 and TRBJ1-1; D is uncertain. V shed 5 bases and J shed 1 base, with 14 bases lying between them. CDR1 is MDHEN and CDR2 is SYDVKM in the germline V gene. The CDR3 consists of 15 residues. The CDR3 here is CASSPTSGWNTEAFF. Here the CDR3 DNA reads TGTGCCAGCAGTCCCACCTCAGGTTGGAACACTGAAGCTTTCTTT.

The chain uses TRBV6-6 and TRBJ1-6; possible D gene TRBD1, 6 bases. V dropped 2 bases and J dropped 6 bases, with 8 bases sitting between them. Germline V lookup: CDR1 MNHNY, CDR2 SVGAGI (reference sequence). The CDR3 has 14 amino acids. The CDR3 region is CASSYGQTNSPLHF. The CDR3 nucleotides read TGTGCCAGCAGTTACGGACAGACTAATTCACCCCTCCACTTT.

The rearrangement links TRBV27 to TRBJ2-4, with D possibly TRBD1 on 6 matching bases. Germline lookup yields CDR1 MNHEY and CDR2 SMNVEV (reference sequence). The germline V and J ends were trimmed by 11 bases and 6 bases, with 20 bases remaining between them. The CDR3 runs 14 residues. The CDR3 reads CASKGVQLPNIQYF. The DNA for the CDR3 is TGTGCCTCAAAGGGGGTGCAACTACCAAACATTCAGTACTTC.

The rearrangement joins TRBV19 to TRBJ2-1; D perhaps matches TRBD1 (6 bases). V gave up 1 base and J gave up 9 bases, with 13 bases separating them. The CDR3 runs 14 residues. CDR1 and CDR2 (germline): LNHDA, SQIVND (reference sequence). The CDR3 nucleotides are TGTGCCAGTAGTATAGTCTTCAGGGGTGCTGAGCAGTTCTTC. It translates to CASSIVFRGAEQFF.

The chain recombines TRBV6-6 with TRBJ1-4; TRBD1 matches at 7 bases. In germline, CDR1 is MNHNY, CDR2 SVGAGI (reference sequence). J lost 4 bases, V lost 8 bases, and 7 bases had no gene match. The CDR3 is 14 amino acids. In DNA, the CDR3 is TGTGCCAGCCGATGGACAGGACTTAATGAAAAACTGTTTTTT. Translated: CASRWTGLNEKLFF.

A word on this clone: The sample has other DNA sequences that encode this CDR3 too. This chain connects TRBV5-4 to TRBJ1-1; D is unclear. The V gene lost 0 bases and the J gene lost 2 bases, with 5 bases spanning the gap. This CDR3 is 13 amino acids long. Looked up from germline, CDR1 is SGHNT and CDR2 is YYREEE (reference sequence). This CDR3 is CASSLGRNTEAFF. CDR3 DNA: TGTGCCAGCAGCTTGGGCCGCAACACTGAAGCTTTCTTT.

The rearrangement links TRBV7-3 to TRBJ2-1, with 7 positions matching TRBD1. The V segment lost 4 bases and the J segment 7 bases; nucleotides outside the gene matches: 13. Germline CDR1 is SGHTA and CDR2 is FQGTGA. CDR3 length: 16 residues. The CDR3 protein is CASSSIPGQLVNEQFF. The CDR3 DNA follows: TGTGCCAGCAGCTCCATTCCGGGACAGCTTGTAAATGAGCAGTTCTTC.

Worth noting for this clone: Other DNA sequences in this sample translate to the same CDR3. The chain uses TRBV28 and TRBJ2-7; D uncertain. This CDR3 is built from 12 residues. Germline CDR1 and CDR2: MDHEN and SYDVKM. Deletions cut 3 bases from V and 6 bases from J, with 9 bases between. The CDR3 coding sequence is TGTGCCAGCAGTTTGGTAGGTGGCGAGCAGTACTTC. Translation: CASSLVGGEQYF.

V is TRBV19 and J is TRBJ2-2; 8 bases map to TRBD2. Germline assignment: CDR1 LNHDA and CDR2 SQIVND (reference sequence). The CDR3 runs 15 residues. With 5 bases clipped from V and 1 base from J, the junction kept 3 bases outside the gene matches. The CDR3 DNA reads TGTGCCAGTAGTCGGGGGGGACAGAACACCGGGGAGCTGTTTTTT. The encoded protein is CASSRGGQNTGELFF.

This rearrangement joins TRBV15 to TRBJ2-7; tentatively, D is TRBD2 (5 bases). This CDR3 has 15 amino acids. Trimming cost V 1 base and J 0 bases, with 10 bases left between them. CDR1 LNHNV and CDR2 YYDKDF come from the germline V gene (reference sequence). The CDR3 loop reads CATSRGRTSSYEQYF. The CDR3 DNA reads TGTGCCACCAGCAGAGGTCGAACTAGCTCCTACGAGCAGTACTTC.

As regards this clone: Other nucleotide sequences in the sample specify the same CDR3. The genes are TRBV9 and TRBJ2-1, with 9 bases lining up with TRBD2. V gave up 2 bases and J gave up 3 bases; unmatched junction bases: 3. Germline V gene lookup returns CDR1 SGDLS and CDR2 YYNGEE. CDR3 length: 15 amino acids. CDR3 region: CASSVGTSLYNEQFF. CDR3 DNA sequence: TGTGCCAGCAGCGTCGGGACTAGCCTCTACAATGAGCAGTTCTTC.

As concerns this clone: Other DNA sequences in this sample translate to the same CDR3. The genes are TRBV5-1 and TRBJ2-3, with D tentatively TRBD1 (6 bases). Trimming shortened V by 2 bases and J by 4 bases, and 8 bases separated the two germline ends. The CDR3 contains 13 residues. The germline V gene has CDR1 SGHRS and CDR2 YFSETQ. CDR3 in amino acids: CASSLQGPDTQYF. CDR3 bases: TGCGCCAGCAGCTTACAGGGCCCAGATACGCAGTATTTT. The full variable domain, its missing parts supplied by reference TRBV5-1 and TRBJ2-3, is KAGVTQTPRYLIKTRGQQVTLSCSPISGHRSVSWYQQTPGQGLQFLFEYFSETQRNKGNFPGRFSGRQFSNSRSEMNVSTLELGDSALYLCASSLQGPDTQYFGPGTRLTVL.

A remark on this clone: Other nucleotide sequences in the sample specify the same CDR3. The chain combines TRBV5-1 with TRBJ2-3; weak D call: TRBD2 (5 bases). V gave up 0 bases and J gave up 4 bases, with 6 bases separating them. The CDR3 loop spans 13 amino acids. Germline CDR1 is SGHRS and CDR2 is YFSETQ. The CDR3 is CASSLGTADTQYF. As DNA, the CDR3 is TGCGCCAGCAGCTTGGGGACTGCAGATACGCAGTATTTT.

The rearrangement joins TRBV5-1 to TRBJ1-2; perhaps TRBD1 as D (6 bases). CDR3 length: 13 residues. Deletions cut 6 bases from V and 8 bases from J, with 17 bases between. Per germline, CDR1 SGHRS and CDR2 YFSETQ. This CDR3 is CASTETGRSGYTF. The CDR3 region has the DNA TGCGCCAGCACAGAGACAGGACGTTCCGGCTACACCTTC.

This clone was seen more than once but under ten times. CDR3 in DNA: TGTGCCAGCAGCTTACGACAGGGGAACACCATATATTTT. Its protein product is CASSLRQGNTIYF. This chain joins TRBV5-4 and TRBJ1-3; 8 positions agree with TRBD1. Germline V CDR1 and CDR2: SGHNT, YYREEE (reference sequence). The V segment lost 2 bases and the J segment 7 bases; nucleotides outside the gene matches: 2. The length of the CDR3 is 13 residues. Full variable domain (outside the CDR3, taken from reference TRBV5-4 and TRBJ1-3): ETGVTQSPTHLIKTRGQQVTLRCSSQSGHNTVSWYQQALGQGPQFIFQYYREEENGRGNFPPRFSGLQFPNYSSELNVNALELDDSALYLCASSLRQGNTIYFGEGSWLTVV.

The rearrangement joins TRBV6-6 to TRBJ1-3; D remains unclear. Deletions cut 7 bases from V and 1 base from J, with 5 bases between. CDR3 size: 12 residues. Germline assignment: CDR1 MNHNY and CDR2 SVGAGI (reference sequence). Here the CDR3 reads CASNPSGNTIYF. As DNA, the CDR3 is TGTGCCAGCAACCCTTCTGGAAACACCATATATTTT.

CDR3 DNA sequence: TGTGCCAGCGCCTGGGACAAGAACACTGAAGCTTTCTTT. This translates into CASAWDKNTEAFF. The J gene is TRBJ1-1, the V gene TRBV19; a possible D gene is TRBD1 (6 bases). The ends were cut back, 9 bases at V and 1 base at J, with 12 bases in the middle. Germline CDR1 LNHDA, CDR2 SQIVND (reference sequence). This CDR3 has 13 residues.

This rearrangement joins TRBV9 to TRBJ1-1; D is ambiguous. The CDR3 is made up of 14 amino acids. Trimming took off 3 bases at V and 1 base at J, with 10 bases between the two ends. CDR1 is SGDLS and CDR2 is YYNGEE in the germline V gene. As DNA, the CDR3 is TGTGCCAGCAGCGCCGGGTCGAGGAACACTGAAGCTTTCTTT. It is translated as CASSAGSRNTEAFF.

The DNA of the CDR3 is TGCGCCAGCAACATAGCGGGAGGAGAGACCCAGTACTTC. The encoded protein is CASNIAGGETQYF. The chain links TRBV5-1 to TRBJ2-5, with 10 bases matching TRBD2. This CDR3 spans 13 amino acids. The germline V gene encodes CDR1 SGHRS and CDR2 YFSETQ. The V and J ends lost 6 bases and 4 bases, in that order; junction bases with no gene match: 3.

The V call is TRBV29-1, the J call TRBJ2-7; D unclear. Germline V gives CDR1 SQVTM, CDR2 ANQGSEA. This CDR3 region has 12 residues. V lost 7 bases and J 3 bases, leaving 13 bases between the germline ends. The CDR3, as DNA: TGCAGCGGTACCGACGTATTCTACGAGCAGTACTTC. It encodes CSGTDVFYEQYF.

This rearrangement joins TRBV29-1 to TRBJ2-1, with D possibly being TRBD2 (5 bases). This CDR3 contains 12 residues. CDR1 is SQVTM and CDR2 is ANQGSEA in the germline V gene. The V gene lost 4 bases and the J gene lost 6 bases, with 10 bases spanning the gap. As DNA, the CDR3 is TGCAGCGTTGTTACCGGGGTCAATGAGCAGTTCTTC. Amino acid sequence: CSVVTGVNEQFF.

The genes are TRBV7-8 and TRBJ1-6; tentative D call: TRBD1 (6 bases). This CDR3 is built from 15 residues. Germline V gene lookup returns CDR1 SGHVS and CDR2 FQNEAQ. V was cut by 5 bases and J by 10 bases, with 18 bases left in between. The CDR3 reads CASSQTEQGWSPLHF. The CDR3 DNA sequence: TGTGCCAGCAGCCAAACGGAACAGGGATGGTCACCCCTCCACTTT. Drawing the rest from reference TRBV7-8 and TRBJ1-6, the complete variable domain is GAGVSQSPRYKVAKRGQDVALRCDPISGHVSLFWYQQALGQGPEFLTYFQNEAQLDKSGLPSDRFFAERPEGSVSTLKIQRTQQEDSAVYLCASSQTEQGWSPLHFGNGTRLTVT.